The source of this T cell receptor beta chain is a study of CD8 T cells in ankylosing spondylitis. Study outcomes and limitations: Matched ankylosing spondylitis synovial fluid reportedly showed significant enrichment of disease-linked clones. Ankylosing spondylitis blood appeared to be characterized by a TCR beta motif of several highly homologous variants. Some of these motif variants have turned up before, in reports on reactive arthritis synovial fluid and blood.

Quantitative molecular-barcoded 5'-RACE generated the TCR beta libraries. TCRdb analysed the 5' RACE reads with MiXCR anew, one entry per CDR3 protein. The table records around 540,000 distinct CDR3 sequences, roughly 13% of them present only once. This clonotype was seen repeatedly, ten times or more. Its antigen is currently unknown. The CDR3 is 13 amino acids. The junction had 6 bases not matched to a gene; V was cut back by 6 bases and J by 2 bases. Germline assignment: CDR1 SQVTM and CDR2 ANQGSEA. The TCR comes from a male donor with ankylosing spondylitis. The chain employs TRBV29-1 and TRBJ2-5, with TRBD1 matching over 7 bases. Sequences were obtained from blood, either unsorted or a sorted T cell fraction (not recorded which). The CDR3 nucleotides read TGCAGCGTCGGACAGGACGATCAAGAGACCCAGTACTTC. This gives the protein CSVGQDDQETQYF. Full variable domain (rest looked up from reference TRBV29-1 and TRBJ2-5): SAVISQKPSRDICQRGTSLTIQCQVDSQVTMMFWYRQQPGQSLTLIATANQGSEATYESGFVIDKFPISRPNLTFSTLTVSNMSPEDSSIYLCSVGQDDQETQYFGPGTRLLVL.